The 32 T cell receptor beta chains reported below all come from one sample, sequenced in a study of cytomegalovirus exposure and HLA in healthy donors. Primers included in the PCR were 60 Vbeta and 13 Jbeta primers. Here immunoSEQ multiplex PCR was the method, and the copy in TCRdb shows in-frame clones only, minus some. The top ten hold about 0.58% of the sample, which has a few hundred thousand clones, around 80% seen once. The source material was PBMCs. The receptors were gathered from a woman aged 40 to 55 in good health and CMV-seronegative.

This sequence joins TRBV27 and TRBJ1-1, with TRBD1 matching over 12 bases. The CDR3 spans 16 residues. Germline values: CDR1 MNHEY, CDR2 SMNVEV (reference sequence). With V trimmed by 3 bases and J by 6 bases, 8 bases remained unmatched. CDR3 bases: TGTGCCAGCAGTTTTAGAGGGGGACAGGGGGCACCTGAAGCTTTCTTT. Its protein is CASSFRGGQGAPEAFF.

In DNA, the CDR3 is TGTGCCAGCAGCTTAGTAGGGGGGGATAAGACCGGGGAGCTGTTTTTT. Encoded protein: CASSLVGGDKTGELFF. This chain connects TRBV7-3 to TRBJ2-2; D possibly corresponds to TRBD2 (7 bases). Germline V gene data show CDR1 as SGHTA and CDR2 as FQGTGA. This CDR3 contains 16 residues. The V gene lost 2 bases and the J gene lost 5 bases, with 15 bases spanning the gap.

This clone was counted a few times. The chain recombines TRBV13 with TRBJ1-2, with D possibly being TRBD1 (6 bases). Germline V gene lookup returns CDR1 PRHDT and CDR2 FYEKMQ (reference sequence). CDR3 length equals 15 residues. V lost 5 bases to trimming and J lost 7 bases, with 20 bases between them. The CDR3 protein is CASSEQTWDTSGYTF. DNA of the CDR3: TGTGCCAGCAGCGAACAAACCTGGGACACTAGTGGCTACACCTTC. The full variable domain, rest sourced from reference TRBV13 and TRBJ1-2, is AAGVIQSPRHLIKEKRETATLKCYPIPRHDTVYWYQQGPGQDPQFLISFYEKMQSDKGSIPDRFSAQQFSDYHSELNMSSLELGDSALYFCASSEQTWDTSGYTFGSGTRLTVV.

The chain joins TRBV28 to TRBJ1-1, with 7 positions matching TRBD1. Per the germline V gene, CDR1 is MDHEN and CDR2 is SYDVKM. The J segment lost 6 bases and the V segment lost 6 bases, leaving 4 bases of the junction unmatched. CDR3 length equals 12 residues. The CDR3 reads CASSQGVAEAFF. The CDR3 DNA is TGTGCCAGCAGCCAGGGGGTGGCTGAAGCTTTCTTT. The entire variable domain, with the rest obtained from reference TRBV28 and TRBJ1-1, is as follows: DVKVTQSSRYLVKRTGEKVFLECVQDMDHENMFWYRQDPGLGLRLIYFSYDVKMKEKGDIPEGYSVSREKKERFSLILESASTNQTSMYLCASSQGVAEAFFGQGTRLTVV.

The gene calls are TRBV27 and TRBJ2-7, with TRBD1 matching 8 bases. The CDR3 has 16 amino acids. Germline V lookup: CDR1 MNHEY, CDR2 SMNVEV (reference sequence). Trimming at V came to 3 bases and at J to 0 bases, leaving 7 bases not matched to a gene. In nucleotides, the CDR3 is TGTGCCAGCAGTTTCTCAGGGGGCTCGAGCTCCTACGAGCAGTACTTC. This gives the protein CASSFSGGSSSYEQYF.

The gene calls are TRBV30 and TRBJ2-6; a possible D gene is TRBD2 (6 bases). The length of the CDR3 is 16 residues. The V end lost 0 bases, the J end lost 0 bases, and 9 bases lay between the germline ends. Germline values: CDR1 GTSNPN, CDR2 SVGIG (reference sequence). DNA for the CDR3: TGTGCCTGGAGTGTACGGGGGAGCTCTGGGGCCAACGTCCTGACTTTC. Encoded protein: CAWSVRGSSGANVLTF.

The V and J genes are TRBV20-1 and TRBJ2-1; TRBD1 matches 8 bases. Trimming cost V 6 bases and J 13 bases; bases outside gene matches: 8. This CDR3 contains 11 residues. Germline V CDR1 and CDR2: DFQATT, SNEGSKA (reference sequence). The CDR3 loop is CSAVFRGRQFF. CDR3 sequence (DNA): TGCAGTGCGGTATTCAGGGGGCGACAGTTCTTC.

The chain uses TRBV5-8 and TRBJ2-1; 9 bases match TRBD1. V lost 4 bases and J lost 0; bases outside the gene matches: 8. The CDR3 totals 17 residues. CDR1 is SGHTS and CDR2 is YDEGEE in the germline V gene. The CDR3 DNA reads TGTGCCAGCAGCCGAGGGACAGGGCCTAGCTCCTACAATGAGCAGTTCTTC. Amino acids: CASSRGTGPSSYNEQFF.

The chain employs TRBV5-4 and TRBJ1-3, with D possibly matching TRBD1 (5 bases). The V end lost 0 bases, the J end lost 3 bases, and 13 bases lay between the germline ends. The CDR3 has 16 residues. The germline CDR1 and CDR2 sequences are SGHNT and YYREEE (reference sequence). This CDR3 reads CASSLDGLGGGNTIYF. DNA of the CDR3: TGTGCCAGCAGCTTGGATGGATTGGGGGGTGGAAACACCATATATTTT.

The V call is TRBV28, the J call TRBJ2-1; D is undetermined. Looked up from germline, CDR1 is MDHEN and CDR2 is SYDVKM. The germline V and J ends were trimmed by 5 bases and 0 bases, with 11 bases remaining between them. This CDR3 is 15 amino acids long. CDR3 residues: CASSPEASSYNEQFF. For the CDR3, the DNA is TGTGCCAGCAGTCCAGAAGCTAGCTCCTACAATGAGCAGTTCTTC.

A single count supports this clone. The chain uses TRBV28 and TRBJ2-3; TRBD2 matches at 12 bases. V was pared by 1 base and J by 5 bases, with 19 bases of the junction left unmatched. This CDR3 is 21 amino acids long. Germline CDR1 MDHEN, CDR2 SYDVKM. CDR3 nucleotides: TGTGCCAGCAGTTTATCCCTAAGGCCAAGTCTAGCGGGGGGGCCGGGAGATACGCAGTATTTT. Amino acids: CASSLSLRPSLAGGPGDTQYF. The full variable domain, completed using reference TRBV28 and TRBJ2-3, is DVKVTQSSRYLVKRTGEKVFLECVQDMDHENMFWYRQDPGLGLRLIYFSYDVKMKEKGDIPEGYSVSREKKERFSLILESASTNQTSMYLCASSLSLRPSLAGGPGDTQYFGPGTRLTVL.

The chain links TRBV18 to TRBJ2-3; D unresolved. Germline V gives CDR1 KGHSH, CDR2 LQKENI. This CDR3 is built from 15 residues. V lost 1 base and J lost 7, with 15 bases in between. This chain's CDR3 is CASSPLISSGNTQYF. The CDR3 region has the DNA TGTGCCAGCTCACCACTCATCTCATCGGGTAATACGCAGTATTTT. Looking up the rest from reference TRBV18 and TRBJ2-3 gives the full variable domain: NAGVMQNPRHLVRRRGQEARLRCSPMKGHSHVYWYRQLPEEGLKFMVYLQKENIIDESGMPKERFSAEFPKEGPSILRIQQVVRGDSAAYFCASSPLISSGNTQYFGPGTRLTVL.

The V and J genes are TRBV9 and TRBJ1-2, with a weak D call TRBD1 (6 bases). With 4 bases removed from V and 6 bases from J, the gap between germline ends came to 22 bases. From germline, CDR1 is SGDLS and CDR2 YYNGEE. This CDR3 region has 16 residues. The CDR3 DNA is TGTGCCAGCAGCACCCTAAACTCGGGGGGCAAGGATGGCTACACCTTC. Its protein product is CASSTLNSGGKDGYTF.

This chain links TRBV11-2 with TRBJ2-1; tentatively, D is TRBD1 (5 bases). Germline V gene sequence: CDR1 SGHAT, CDR2 FQNNGV. The CDR3 has 14 amino acids. Trimming left V 1 base short and J 4 bases short, with 8 bases between. This CDR3 reads CASSLGTGYNEQFF. The CDR3, as DNA: TGTGCCAGCAGCTTAGGCACAGGATACAATGAGCAGTTCTTC.

The chain joins TRBV11-2 to TRBJ2-1; D may be TRBD2 (5 bases). Germline assignment: CDR1 SGHAT and CDR2 FQNNGV. CDR3 length: 13 amino acids. The germline V and J ends were trimmed by 1 base and 5 bases, with 6 bases remaining between them. The CDR3 loop reads CASSLGRHNEQFF. CDR3 DNA sequence: TGTGCCAGCAGCTTAGGGAGGCACAATGAGCAGTTCTTC.

This clone was observed a handful of times. The J gene is TRBJ2-5, the V gene TRBV29-1, with a weak D call TRBD2 (6 bases). CDR1 is SQVTM and CDR2 is ANQGSEA in the germline V gene. CDR3 length: 12 residues. The V gene lost 4 bases and the J gene lost 5 bases, with 11 bases spanning the gap. CDR3 in DNA: TGCAGCGTTGGGGGGGAGGCGGAGACCCAGTACTTC. Encoded protein: CSVGGEAETQYF.

V and J are TRBV4-1 and TRBJ2-7; TRBD1 is a possible D gene (6 bases). The CDR3 has 14 amino acids. Trimming shortened V by 2 bases and J by 2 bases, and 10 bases separated the two germline ends. Germline loops: CDR1 MGHRA, CDR2 YSYEKL. The CDR3 protein is CASSQYNRAYEQYF. CDR3 coding DNA: TGCGCCAGCAGCCAATATAACAGGGCCTACGAGCAGTACTTC.

The rearrangement uses TRBV19 and TRBJ2-2, with no clear D. Germline loops: CDR1 LNHDA, CDR2 SQIVND (reference sequence). CDR3 length: 13 amino acids. The V end was cut by 5 bases, the J end by 3 bases, with 7 bases between. The CDR3 loop reads CASSYTHTGELFF. The CDR3 DNA sequence: TGTGCCAGTAGTTACACGCACACCGGGGAGCTGTTTTTT.

V usage is TRBV18 and J usage is TRBJ2-5; 7 nucleotides agree with TRBD1. The CDR3 is 15 amino acids. V was clipped by 4 bases and J by 4 bases; unmatched bases: 9. CDR1 is KGHSH, CDR2 LQKENI, per germline. The CDR3 nucleotides are TGTGCCAGCTCACGTAGACAGGGAAGTCGAGAGACCCAGTACTTC. Amino acid sequence: CASSRRQGSRETQYF. Full variable domain (missing parts from reference TRBV18 and TRBJ2-5): NAGVMQNPRHLVRRRGQEARLRCSPMKGHSHVYWYRQLPEEGLKFMVYLQKENIIDESGMPKERFSAEFPKEGPSILRIQQVVRGDSAAYFCASSRRQGSRETQYFGPGTRLLVL.

The chain is built from TRBV5-1 and TRBJ2-7; 10 bases map to TRBD2. V gave up 4 bases and J gave up 4 bases; unmatched junction bases: 8. The CDR3 has 15 amino acids. The germline CDR1 and CDR2 sequences are SGHRS and YFSETQ. CDR3: CASSVSGGALYEQYF. The CDR3 bases are TGCGCCAGCAGCGTAAGCGGGGGGGCGTTGTACGAGCAGTACTTC. Full variable domain (outside the CDR3, taken from reference TRBV5-1 and TRBJ2-7): KAGVTQTPRYLIKTRGQQVTLSCSPISGHRSVSWYQQTPGQGLQFLFEYFSETQRNKGNFPGRFSGRQFSNSRSEMNVSTLELGDSALYLCASSVSGGALYEQYFGPGTRLTVT.

This clone was observed a single time. V gene TRBV19 combines with J gene TRBJ1-2; perhaps TRBD1 as D (6 bases). The CDR3 runs 15 residues. The germline V and J ends were trimmed by 6 bases and 2 bases, with 16 bases remaining between them. Germline CDR1 LNHDA, CDR2 SQIVND (reference sequence). The CDR3 sequence is CASSLGTQRNYGYTF. The CDR3 nucleotides read TGTGCCAGTAGCTTGGGGACACAAAGAAACTATGGCTACACCTTC.

The V call is TRBV30, the J call TRBJ2-7; TRBD1 aligns across 8 bases. This CDR3 spans 13 amino acids. V trimming: 1 base; J trimming: 4 bases; junction bases outside the gene matches: 3. CDR1 is GTSNPN and CDR2 is SVGIG in the germline V gene (reference sequence). The CDR3, as DNA: TGTGCCTGGAGTGCCGGACAGGGTTACGAGCAGTACTTC. Protein product: CAWSAGQGYEQYF.

The rearrangement links TRBV6-4 to TRBJ2-2; 9 positions agree with TRBD1. Per germline, CDR1 MRHNA and CDR2 SNTAGT. The CDR3 sequence is 15 residues long. V gave up 6 bases and J gave up 2 bases; unmatched junction bases: 4. DNA for the CDR3: TGTGCCAGCAGAGGGACAGGGAGAAACACCGGGGAGCTGTTTTTT. Translation gives CASRGTGRNTGELFF.

The chain joins TRBV7-2 to TRBJ2-7; D uncertain. CDR1 SGHTA and CDR2 FQGNSA come from the germline V gene. The CDR3 loop spans 15 amino acids. The V gene lost 5 bases and the J gene lost 6 bases, with 20 bases spanning the gap. The CDR3 region is CASSLSALGVGEQYF. The CDR3 DNA reads TGTGCCAGCAGCCTATCTGCGCTAGGTGTAGGCGAGCAGTACTTC.

This sequence joins TRBV7-6 and TRBJ2-2, with 8 nucleotides matching TRBD1. This CDR3 has 14 residues. V lost 5 bases and J lost 7; bases outside the gene matches: 6. The germline CDR1 and CDR2 sequences are SGHVS and FNYEAQ. The CDR3 sequence is CASSVNTGGGELFF. The DNA for the CDR3 is TGTGCCAGCAGCGTGAATACAGGGGGCGGGGAGCTGTTTTTT.

There are a few counts of this clone. The chain combines TRBV10-2 with TRBJ2-3, with TRBD2 as a possible D gene (6 bases). There are 13 residues in the CDR3. Germline V gene lookup returns CDR1 WSHSY and CDR2 SAAADI. Deletions cut 6 bases from V and 6 bases from J, with 13 bases between. CDR3 protein: CASREGRQDTQYF. The DNA of the CDR3 is TGCGCCAGCAGGGAGGGGAGGCAGGATACGCAGTATTTT.

This clone appeared once. The V call is TRBV4-3, the J call TRBJ2-3; 9 positions match TRBD2. The ends lost 0 bases at V and 2 bases at J; junction bases unmatched: 15. Germline CDR1 and CDR2: LGHNA and YSLEER. The CDR3 loop spans 20 amino acids. CDR3 region: CASSQDRVRAGGSYTDTQYF. The CDR3 DNA reads as TGCGCCAGCAGCCAAGATCGAGTGCGAGCGGGGGGTTCTTACACAGATACGCAGTATTTT.

V is TRBV30 and J is TRBJ2-2; possibly TRBD1 for D (5 bases). The CDR3 is 13 residues long. Germline CDR1 and CDR2: GTSNPN and SVGIG (reference sequence). Trimming removed 0 bases from V and 6 bases from J, with 8 bases in between. The CDR3 loop is CAWSVSGSGELFF. For the CDR3, the DNA is TGTGCCTGGAGTGTATCAGGGTCCGGGGAGCTGTTTTTT.

This chain joins TRBV11-2 and TRBJ2-2, with D hard to call. The length of the CDR3 is 17 residues. Trimming cost V 3 bases and J 5 bases, with 19 bases left between them. Germline loops: CDR1 SGHAT, CDR2 FQNNGV. As DNA, the CDR3 is TGTGCCAGCAGCTTCGACCACCCTCTAGGTGGGACCGGGGAGCTGTTTTTT. This gives the protein CASSFDHPLGGTGELFF.

The DNA for the CDR3 is TGCGCCAGCAGACAAACGACAGACTACGAGCAGTACTTC. This encodes CASRQTTDYEQYF. The V and J genes are TRBV5-1 and TRBJ2-7, with a possible D match to TRBD1 (5 bases). Looked up from germline, CDR1 is SGHRS and CDR2 is YFSETQ. The CDR3 length is 13 residues. Trimming pared 5 bases from V and 3 bases from J, leaving 12 bases between.

The chain links TRBV20-1 to TRBJ1-2; no definite D call. The ends were cut back, 0 bases at V and 10 bases at J, with 6 bases in the middle. The CDR3 is 10 residues long. In germline, CDR1 is DFQATT, CDR2 SNEGSKA (reference sequence). CDR3 in amino acids: CSARDRDYTF. In DNA form, the CDR3 reads TGCAGTGCTAGAGATCGCGACTACACCTTC.

This chain connects TRBV18 to TRBJ2-5; 8 positions agree with TRBD1. Germline V gene data show CDR1 as KGHSH and CDR2 as LQKENI. The CDR3 runs to 12 residues. V lost 10 bases, J lost 5 bases, and 6 bases stayed unmatched. The CDR3 coding sequence is TGTGCCACCGGACAGGGATTGGAGACCCAGTACTTC. Its protein is CATGQGLETQYF.